A single sample is the source of the 2 T cell receptor beta chains below, sequenced in a study of T cell responses to AZD1222 COVID-19 vaccine. TCRdb keeps only in-frame clones here, not all; method: immunoSEQ multiplex PCR. The sample includes 150,000 to 200,000 clones, more than 80% seen only once; the top ten take about 3.9%. Specimen: peripheral blood, collected on day 0 of AZD1222 vaccination. The receptors here all came from an adult in good health.

This clone was observed once. The chain carries TRBV11-2 and TRBJ2-5; 14 nucleotides line up with TRBD2. Germline V gene data show CDR1 as SGHAT and CDR2 as FQNNGV. The CDR3 is 16 residues long. Trimming cost V 5 bases and J 2 bases; bases outside gene matches: 4. CDR3 loop: CASSPTSGGGQETQYF. CDR3 nucleotides: TGTGCCAGCAGCCCGACTAGCGGGGGGGGGCAAGAGACCCAGTACTTC.

The rearrangement uses TRBV15 and TRBJ2-1; perhaps TRBD1 as D (6 bases). With 8 bases removed from V and 6 bases from J, the gap between germline ends came to 14 bases. This CDR3 has 13 residues. Germline V lookup: CDR1 LNHNV, CDR2 YYDKDF (reference sequence). For the CDR3, the DNA is TGTGCCACCGGTGGGGGCCATTCCAATGAGCAGTTCTTC. It encodes CATGGGHSNEQFF.